Listed here are 32 T cell receptor beta chains from one sample, sequenced in a study of Graves' ophthalmopathy and Graves' hyperthyroidism. Amplification targeted the TCR beta CDR3 regions, with RNA transcripts as the source material. HTBI-primed RT-PCR formed the first round, and a multiplex PCR formed the second. MiXCR was run by TCRdb on the multiplex PCR reads, yielding one entry per CDR3 protein. The sample contains about 380,000 distinct CDR3 sequences, less than 20% of which appear only once. The sample consisted of peripheral blood. The receptors stem from a woman under 30 with stable Graves' hyperthyroidism.

Notes on this clonotype: Germline and junction disagree at one end, which may indicate a read error. As DNA, the CDR3 is TGTGCCAGCAGTTACGGAATTGGGGACGGGGGCACTGAAGCTTGCTTT. It yields the protein CASSYGIGDGGTEACF. This sequence joins TRBV6-5 and TRBJ1-1, with a possible D match to TRBD1 (6 bases). The CDR3 consists of 16 residues. Per germline, CDR1 MNHEY and CDR2 SVGAGI.

This clonotype came up many times. The J gene is TRBJ1-6, the V gene TRBV12-3 or TRBV12-4, with 8 positions matching TRBD1. The J segment lost 9 bases and the V segment lost 6 bases, leaving 7 bases of the junction unmatched. The CDR3 extends over 14 amino acids. The CDR3 nucleotides are TGTGCCAGCAGCCGCGACAGGGGTCTTTCACCCCTCCACTTT. It yields the protein CASSRDRGLSPLHF.

There are many counts of this clonotype. The genes are TRBV11-1 and TRBJ1-1; 7 nucleotides line up with TRBD1. Germline CDR1 SGHAT, CDR2 FQDESV (reference sequence). The CDR3 contains 14 residues. V lost 6 bases, J lost 0 bases, and 4 bases stayed unmatched. CDR3 nucleotides: TGTGCCAGCAGGCAGGGGGGGATGAACACTGAAGCTTTCTTT. Its translation: CASRQGGMNTEAFF.

This clonotype was seen repeatedly, ten times or more. This chain connects TRBV15 to TRBJ2-7; D is uncertain. There are 13 residues in the CDR3. V was clipped by 1 base and J by 5 bases, with 9 bases between them. The germline gives CDR1 LNHNV, CDR2 YYDKDF (reference sequence). The CDR3 region is CATSRGSVDEQYF. CDR3 in DNA: TGTGCCACCAGCAGAGGATCCGTCGACGAGCAGTACTTC.

In this sample, this clonotype turned up many times. The chain couples TRBV7-9 to TRBJ1-2; no firm D call. V gave up 0 bases and J gave up 0 bases, with 17 bases separating them. Germline V gives CDR1 SEHNR, CDR2 FQNEAQ (reference sequence). The CDR3 consists of 18 residues. The CDR3 DNA reads TGTGCCAGCAGCTTAGCGGCAGGCGTCAAACCAGCTAACTATGGCTACACCTTC. Amino acid sequence: CASSLAAGVKPANYGYTF.

Many counts were recorded for this clonotype. DNA for the CDR3: TGCAGTGCAGCCAGCGACCAAGAGACCCAGTACTTC. Its protein product is CSAASDQETQYF. The chain uses TRBV20-1 and TRBJ2-5; D not resolved. V was clipped by 6 bases and J by 0 bases, with 8 bases between them. CDR1 is DFQATT, CDR2 SNEGSKA, per germline (reference sequence). The CDR3 runs to 12 residues.

This clonotype came up many times. The chain uses TRBV12-3 or TRBV12-4 and TRBJ1-3; the D is unclear. The CDR3 contains 14 residues. Trimming pared 3 bases from V and 0 bases from J, leaving 6 bases between. Here the CDR3 reads CASSLSVSGNTIYF. The CDR3 region has the DNA TGTGCCAGCAGTTTGTCGGTCTCTGGAAACACCATATATTTT.

J is TRBJ2-5 and V is TRBV27; 7 positions agree with TRBD1. The germline V gene has CDR1 MNHEY and CDR2 SMNVEV (reference sequence). The length of the CDR3 is 13 residues. J was trimmed by 2 bases and V by 10 bases; bases with no gene match: 7. CDR3 DNA: TGTGCCATCTATGACAGGGCGCAAGAGACCCAGTACTTC. Its translation: CAIYDRAQETQYF.

This clonotype was seen many times. The chain is built from TRBV20-1 and TRBJ1-2; D may be TRBD1 (6 bases). This CDR3 has 14 residues. The ends were cut back, 0 bases at V and 6 bases at J, with 14 bases in the middle. Germline V gene sequence: CDR1 DFQATT, CDR2 SNEGSKA (reference sequence). DNA for the CDR3: TGCAGTGCTAGAGATGCCGGGGGCGGGAATGGCTACACCTTC. It specifies CSARDAGGGNGYTF.

This clonotype was counted many times. The chain recombines TRBV11-3 with TRBJ1-1; tentative D call: TRBD1 (6 bases). This CDR3 is built from 12 residues. Trimming shortened V by 2 bases and J by 7 bases, and 8 bases separated the two germline ends. Germline lookup yields CDR1 SGHNT and CDR2 YENEEA. The CDR3 sequence: CASSLRTDEAFF. The DNA for the CDR3 is TGTGCCAGCAGCTTAAGGACAGATGAAGCTTTCTTT.

V is TRBV7-9 and J is TRBJ2-6; no clear D. The CDR3 extends over 14 amino acids. The V gene's germline CDR1 is SEHNR and CDR2 FQNEAQ (reference sequence). Trimming took off 8 bases at V and 0 bases at J, with 8 bases between the two ends. The CDR3 protein is CASAPFSGANVLTF. Here the CDR3 DNA reads TGTGCCAGCGCCCCCTTCTCTGGGGCCAACGTCCTGACTTTC.

The chain has TRBV29-1 and TRBJ1-1; D is ambiguous. The CDR3 runs 11 residues. Trimming removed 3 bases from V and 5 bases from J, with 7 bases in between. Germline assignment: CDR1 SQVTM and CDR2 ANQGSEA. The CDR3 loop reads CSVDSRTEAFF. The CDR3 nucleotides read TGCAGCGTTGACTCTCGGACTGAAGCTTTCTTT.

This clonotype was recorded once. CDR3 sequence: CASSGDFYEQYF. The DNA of the CDR3 is TGTGCCAGCAGTGGGGACTTCTACGAGCAGTACTTC. The chain recombines TRBV12-3 or TRBV12-4 with TRBJ2-7; tentative D call: TRBD2 (6 bases). The V gene lost 5 bases and the J gene lost 3 bases, with 8 bases spanning the gap. This CDR3 contains 12 residues.

This clonotype was counted at least ten times. A much larger clone lies a single base off, so this may be a read error. V is TRBV12-3 or TRBV12-4 and J is TRBJ1-1; D unclear. V was cut by 1 base and J by 4 bases, with 10 bases left in between. CDR3 length: 14 residues. This CDR3 reads CASSLVNLSTEAFF. CDR3 coding DNA: TGTGCCAGCAGTTTAGTAAATCTGAGCACTGAAGCTTTCTTT.

V and J are TRBV7-9 and TRBJ2-7; 7 nucleotides match TRBD1. J was trimmed by 3 bases and V by 7 bases; bases with no gene match: 9. In germline, CDR1 is SEHNR, CDR2 FQNEAQ (reference sequence). The length of the CDR3 is 14 residues. CDR3 sequence (DNA): TGTGCCAGCAATCCCGGGACAGACCACTACGAGCAGTACTTC. Translated, it gives CASNPGTDHYEQYF.

This clonotype was found many times. This sequence joins TRBV5-1 and TRBJ1-1; unclear D gene. The germline V gene has CDR1 SGHRS and CDR2 YFSETQ. The V end was cut by 0 bases, the J end by 8 bases, with 5 bases between. The CDR3 runs to 11 residues. The CDR3 DNA reads as TGCGCCAGCAGCTTGGGGGCGGAAGCTTTCTTT. Translation: CASSLGAEAFF.

This clonotype was observed at least ten times. The J gene is TRBJ1-1, the V gene TRBV6-5, with D hard to call. Germline lookup yields CDR1 MNHEY and CDR2 SVGAGI. CDR3 length: 16 residues. V was cut by 0 bases and J by 5 bases, with 16 bases left in between. The CDR3 sequence: CASSYSVRVGGTEAFF. The CDR3 nucleotides are TGTGCCAGCAGTTACTCGGTGAGGGTTGGAGGGACTGAAGCTTTCTTT.

This chain links TRBV20-1 with TRBJ1-1; the D is unclear. The germline V and J ends were trimmed by 5 bases and 1 base, with 8 bases remaining between them. Germline values: CDR1 DFQATT, CDR2 SNEGSKA (reference sequence). This CDR3 contains 12 residues. This CDR3 is CSAEHTNTEAFF. CDR3 nucleotides: TGCAGTGCTGAACACACGAACACTGAAGCTTTCTTT.

This clonotype appeared once. Since the CDR3 does not end with the conserved phenylalanine or tryptophan, this likely comes from a read error. The V and J genes are TRBV5-1 and TRBJ1-6; D is unclear. The CDR3 sequence is 13 residues long. V lost 4 bases and J 8 bases, leaving 10 bases between the germline ends. Germline assignment: CDR1 SGHRS and CDR2 YFSETQ. This chain's CDR3 is CASSQAEDSPLHV. CDR3 nucleotide sequence: TGCGCCAGCAGCCAGGCCGAGGATTCACCCCTCCACGTT.

There are many counts of this clonotype. The gene calls are TRBV20-1 and TRBJ2-7, with D possibly matching TRBD2 (8 bases). The germline gives CDR1 DFQATT, CDR2 SNEGSKA (reference sequence). V lost 6 bases to trimming and J lost 4 bases, with 16 bases between them. This CDR3 has 13 residues. The CDR3 sequence: CSAGTAGAYEQYF. CDR3 coding DNA: TGCAGTGCGGGGACAGCGGGGGCTTACGAGCAGTACTTC.

This clonotype was picked up a small number of times. This chain uses TRBV18 with TRBJ2-5; no clear D. This CDR3 comprises 16 residues. V lost 1 base to trimming and J lost 2 bases, with 14 bases between them. The germline gives CDR1 KGHSH, CDR2 LQKENI. The CDR3 DNA reads as TGTGCCAGCTCACCACGCGGCATTCTTACTCAAGAGACCCAGTACTTC. It is translated as CASSPRGILTQETQYF.

Many counts were recorded for this clonotype. This chain joins TRBV2 and TRBJ1-1; D gene unclear. The CDR3 has 10 residues. V shed 8 bases and J shed 8 bases, with 9 bases lying between them. The germline gives CDR1 SNHLY, CDR2 FYNNEI. CDR3 coding DNA: TGTGCCAGCGCCGGGTCGGAAGCTTTCTTT. This encodes CASAGSEAFF.

This clonotype was found many times. The rearrangement links TRBV12-3 or TRBV12-4 to TRBJ2-7; D may be TRBD1 or TRBD2 (5 bases each). Trimming took off 7 bases at V and 2 bases at J, with 18 bases between the two ends. This CDR3 contains 15 residues. The CDR3 reads CASTSRGVIPYEQYF. The CDR3 nucleotides are TGTGCCAGCACCTCAAGAGGGGTAATTCCCTACGAGCAGTACTTC.

CDR3 residues: CASSQEGNGNQPQHF. As DNA, the CDR3 is TGTGCCAGCAGCCAAGAGGGGAACGGGAATCAGCCCCAGCATTTT. The genes are TRBV4-2 and TRBJ1-5, with unresolved D. The CDR3 spans 15 residues. V was cut by 0 bases and J by 4 bases, with 10 bases left in between. The germline CDR1 and CDR2 sequences are LGHNA and YNFKEQ.

This clonotype was recorded at least ten times. The chain links TRBV28 to TRBJ2-5; TRBD1 matches 7 bases. The CDR3 loop spans 15 amino acids. Trimming cost V 5 bases and J 1 base; bases outside gene matches: 7. In germline, CDR1 is MDHEN, CDR2 SYDVKM. CDR3 bases: TGTGCCAGCAGTGGACTGACAGGGTTCCAAGAGACCCAGTACTTC. Translating gives CASSGLTGFQETQYF.

V and J are TRBV7-2 and TRBJ2-2, with D hard to call. Per germline, CDR1 SGHTA and CDR2 FQGNSA. The CDR3 covers 15 residues. V lost 2 bases, J lost 3 bases, and 10 bases lay in between. CDR3 bases: TGTGCCAGCAGCTTAACGATCAGAGACACCGGGGAGCTGTTTTTT. Encoded protein: CASSLTIRDTGELFF.

This clonotype was recorded at least ten times. The V gene is TRBV27, the J gene TRBJ2-7; 16 bases agree with TRBD2. Germline loops: CDR1 MNHEY, CDR2 SMNVEV (reference sequence). The J segment lost 4 bases and the V segment lost 4 bases, leaving 4 bases of the junction unmatched. The CDR3 runs 16 residues. CDR3 coding DNA: TGTGCCAGCAGTTCGGGACTAGCGGGGGGGCTTTACGAGCAGTACTTC. Translated, it gives CASSSGLAGGLYEQYF.

In this sample, this clonotype turned up many times. The V and J genes are TRBV7-9 and TRBJ1-1, with D unclear. V gave up 3 bases and J gave up 6 bases, with 14 bases separating them. CDR1 is SEHNR and CDR2 is FQNEAQ in the germline V gene (reference sequence). The length of the CDR3 is 14 residues. The CDR3 region has the DNA TGTGCCAGCAGCTTCCAAGGTCTTTTCTCTGAAGCTTTCTTT. Amino acid sequence: CASSFQGLFSEAFF.

Many counts were recorded for this clonotype. V is TRBV6-1 and J is TRBJ1-1; D is ambiguous. V was shortened by 2 bases and J by 4 bases, with 14 bases between the two germline ends. Per the germline V gene, CDR1 is MNHNS and CDR2 is SASEGT. The CDR3 totals 15 residues. The CDR3 DNA reads TGTGCCAGCAGTGAAAAGTCGGGGTTGGGCACTGAAGCTTTCTTT. Translated: CASSEKSGLGTEAFF.

This clonotype was counted ten times or more. The chain is built from TRBV20-1 and TRBJ2-5; D might be TRBD1 or TRBD2, each matching 6 bases. The CDR3 contains 16 residues. Germline CDR1 is DFQATT and CDR2 is SNEGSKA (reference sequence). The CDR3 spells CSTDPRGEWYQETQYF. CDR3 nucleotides: TGCAGCACCGACCCTAGGGGGGAGTGGTACCAAGAGACCCAGTACTTC.

The table lists this clonotype with many counts. The chain links TRBV12-3 or TRBV12-4 to TRBJ2-2; D perhaps matches TRBD2 (6 bases). The length of the CDR3 is 16 residues. Deletions cut 2 bases from V and 7 bases from J, with 17 bases between. This CDR3 reads CASSLQWRAVGGELFF. The CDR3 DNA is TGTGCCAGCAGTTTACAATGGAGGGCTGTGGGCGGGGAGCTGTTTTTT.

This clonotype has just a few counts. The chain combines TRBV7-8 with TRBJ2-5, with TRBD2 matching 10 bases. CDR3 length: 15 residues. From germline, CDR1 is SGHVS and CDR2 FQNEAQ. Trimming at V came to 5 bases and at J to 2 bases, leaving 5 bases not matched to a gene. The CDR3 loop is CASSPRTSGQETQYF. Here the CDR3 DNA reads TGTGCCAGCAGCCCCCGGACTAGCGGTCAAGAGACCCAGTACTTC.